A single T cell receptor beta chain is shown here with its context. Its antigen target is currently unknown. No base quality values were provided; no much bigger clone lies one nucleotide off. A second Seattle source provided samples from volunteer blood donors who had recovered from COVID-19. Collaborating institutions collected whole blood in K2EDTA tubes following their own protocols. Collaborator samples were shipped for TCRbeta analysis as frozen whole blood, isolated PBMCs, or DNA extracted from either sample type. The immunoSEQ Assay, a bias-controlled multiplex PCR, was used to amplify TCRbeta CDR3 regions from genomic DNA. Per the authors' processing: Within the assay, amplification of reference gene primers was used to estimate how many nucleated cells each sample contained. Sequence reads were collapsed and filtered to measure the absolute abundance of every unique TCRbeta CDR3 rearrangement. Productive Simpson clonality was computed per sample as the square root of Simpson's diversity index over productive rearrangements. The immuneACCESS repertoire file appears here via TCRdb, limited to in-frame rearrangements. These files lack a portion of the clones; in checked studies, under half of the deficit traces to unresolved V genes, and the cause of the others is not known. V, J and clone size derive from that table, while D and trimming were established from the DNA sequence. This sample is represented by some 220,000 clones; roughly 80% of them were singletons. The ten largest clones add up to roughly 3% of the sample.

The sample originates from a study of blood T cell repertoires in COVID-19 (dated by TCRdb to about 2020). Turning to the overall study: The collaborator samples originated in the United States, Italy and Spain and spanned the acute and convalescent phases of COVID-19. Where HLA class I and class II types were available, the types were taken from metadata supplied by the sample provider, not from assay-based typing. The prospective study material was composed of cDNA or gDNA derived from T cells, B-cell-depleted T cells, or PBMCs. The repertoires were released in a freely available public database intended as a resource for research on the immune response to SARS-CoV-2. The samples were drawn from the first 160 participants of the ongoing ImmuneRACE study and from over 950 subjects provided by 6 global collaborators. Nearly every sample came with metadata listing a de-identified subject ID, COVID-19 status, age in years and sex. Subjects who had been exposed to COVID-19, were actively infected with it, or had recovered from it provided the deeply sampled blood TCRbeta repertoires that made up the dataset. Results and caveats for the whole study, not just this receptor: The quantity of clinical and demographic metadata differed by source and by participant and was supplied without curation.

The CDR3 runs 16 residues from the cysteine to the phenylalanine. Just the 48-base CDR3 DNA is kept, in frame starting at base 1. The V end loses 0 bases and the J end loses 5 bases, and a stretch of 13 bases separates them. For CDR1 and CDR2, the germline V gene lists ENHRY and SYGVKD. The sequenced material came from peripheral blood. This TCR was recovered from a woman aged 25 to 45 who had recovered from COVID-19. The rearrangement joined TRBV10-3 to TRBJ2-2; possibly the D gene is TRBD1, per 6 matching bases. The DNA is as follows: TGTGCCATCAGTGAGTCTCAGACAGGTGATACCGGGGAGCTGTTTTTT. It specifies CAISESQTGDTGELFF.